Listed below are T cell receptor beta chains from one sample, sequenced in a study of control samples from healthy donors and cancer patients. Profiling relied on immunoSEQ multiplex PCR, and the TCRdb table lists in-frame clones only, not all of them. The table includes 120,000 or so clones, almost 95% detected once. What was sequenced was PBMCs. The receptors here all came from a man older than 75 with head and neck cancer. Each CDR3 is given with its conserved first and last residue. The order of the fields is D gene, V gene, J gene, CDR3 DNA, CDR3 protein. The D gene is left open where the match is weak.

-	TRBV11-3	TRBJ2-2	TGTGCCAGCAGCCCCCAGGGGTTTGACACCGGGGAGCTGTTTTTT	CASSPQGFDTGELFF
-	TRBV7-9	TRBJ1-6	TGTGCCAGCAGCCGTCATGGGGACCAGGGTAGATCACCCCTCCACTTT	CASSRHGDQGRSPLHF
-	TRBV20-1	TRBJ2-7	TGCAGTGCTAGTCGGGGGCAGGGTAACGAGCAGTACTTC	CSASRGQGNEQYF
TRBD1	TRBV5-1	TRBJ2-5	TGCGCCAGCAGCTTAGACAGGGTATCGACCCAGTACTTC	CASSLDRVSTQYF
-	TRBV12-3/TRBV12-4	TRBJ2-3	TGTGCCAGCAGTTTAGTGAGAGATACGCAGTATTTT	CASSLVRDTQYF
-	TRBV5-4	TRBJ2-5	TGTGCCAGCAGCCGTACCCCGGGACTCCAAGAGACCCAGTACTTC	CASSRTPGLQETQYF
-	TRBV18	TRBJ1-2	TGTGCCAGCTCACTTCTGGGAGTAGCCATTCCATATGGCTACACCTTC	CASSLLGVAIPYGYTF
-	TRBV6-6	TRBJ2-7	TGTGCCAGCAGTGACTCCTACGAGCAGTACTTC	CASSDSYEQYF
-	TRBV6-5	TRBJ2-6	TGTGCCAGCAGACAGGGAAGCTCTGGGGCCAACGTCCTGACTTTC	CASRQGSSGANVLTF
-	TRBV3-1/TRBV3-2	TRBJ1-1	TGTGCCAGCAGCCTGCAGGGGCAAACTGAAGCTTTCTTT	CASSLQGQTEAFF
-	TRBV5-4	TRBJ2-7	TGTGCCAGCAGCTTGACCGGATCGGTAGAGCAGTACTTC	CASSLTGSVEQYF
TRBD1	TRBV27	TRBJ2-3	TGTGCCAGCAGTTCGCGACAGGGTCCCGCAGATACGCAGTATTTT	CASSSRQGPADTQYF
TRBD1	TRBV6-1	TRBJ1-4	TGTGCCAGCAGTGAAGCCGGGACAGTAGATGAAAAACTGTTTTTT	CASSEAGTVDEKLFF
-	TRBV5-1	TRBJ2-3	TGCGCCAGCAGCTTGGGACCCAGAAGCGGGAGCACAGATACGCAGTATTTT	CASSLGPRSGSTDTQYF
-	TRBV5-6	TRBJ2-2	TGTGCCAGCAGGGGCAGACGCACCGGGGAGCTGTTTTTT	CASRGRRTGELFF
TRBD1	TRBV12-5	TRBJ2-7	TGTGCTAGTGGTTTGGTACAAGGGGGCGCTCACTACGAGCAGTACTTC	CASGLVQGGAHYEQYF
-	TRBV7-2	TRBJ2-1	TGTGCCAGCAGCATAAGTGGGGGGAACAATGAGCAGTTCTTC	CASSISGGNNEQFF
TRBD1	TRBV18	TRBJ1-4	TGTGCCAGCTCGCAACCGGGACAGGGCGGCGAAAAACTGTTTTTT	CASSQPGQGGEKLFF
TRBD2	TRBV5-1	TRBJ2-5	TGCGCCAGCAGCTTTGGTGCGGCTAGCGGGGCCCAAGAGACCCAGTACTTC	CASSFGAASGAQETQYF
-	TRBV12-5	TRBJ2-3	TGTGCTAGTGGTTTGTTACGGCGTAGCACAGATACGCAGTATTTT	CASGLLRRSTDTQYF
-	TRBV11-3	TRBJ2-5	TGTGCCAGCAGCCCAAGGGGGAAAGGAGAGACCCAGTACTTC	CASSPRGKGETQYF
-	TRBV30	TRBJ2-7	TGTGCCTGGAGCCTCGCCGGTTACGAGCAGTACTTC	CAWSLAGYEQYF
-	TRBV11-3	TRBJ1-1	TGTGCCAGCAGCTTGGTGTGGAACACTGAAGCTTTCTTT	CASSLVWNTEAFF
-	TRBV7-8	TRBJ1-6	TGTGCCAGCAGCTTAGAACAGGTCCACTCCTATTCACCCCTCCACTTT	CASSLEQVHSYSPLHF
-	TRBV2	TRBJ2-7	TGTGCCAGCAGTGAGGGTCAGGCGCTAACCTACGAGCAGTACTTC	CASSEGQALTYEQYF